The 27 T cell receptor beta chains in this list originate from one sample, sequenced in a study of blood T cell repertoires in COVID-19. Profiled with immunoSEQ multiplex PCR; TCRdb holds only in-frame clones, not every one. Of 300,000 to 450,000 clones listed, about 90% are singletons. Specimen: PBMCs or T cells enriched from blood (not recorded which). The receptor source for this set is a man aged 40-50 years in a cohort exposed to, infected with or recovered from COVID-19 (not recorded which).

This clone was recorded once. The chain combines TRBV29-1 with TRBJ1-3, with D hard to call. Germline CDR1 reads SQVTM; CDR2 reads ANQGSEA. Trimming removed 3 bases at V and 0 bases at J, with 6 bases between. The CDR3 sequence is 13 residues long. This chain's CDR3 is CSVDLRSGNTIYF. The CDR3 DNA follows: TGCAGCGTTGATCTGCGCTCTGGAAACACCATATATTTT.

The CDR3 sequence is CAISESMSSGRAYEQYF. CDR3 DNA sequence: TGTGCCATCAGTGAGTCGATGTCTAGCGGGAGGGCCTACGAGCAGTACTTC. V gene TRBV10-3 combines with J gene TRBJ2-7; 12 bases line up with TRBD2. V trimming: 0 bases; J trimming: 2 bases; junction bases outside the gene matches: 5. Germline loops: CDR1 ENHRY, CDR2 SYGVKD. This CDR3 contains 17 residues.

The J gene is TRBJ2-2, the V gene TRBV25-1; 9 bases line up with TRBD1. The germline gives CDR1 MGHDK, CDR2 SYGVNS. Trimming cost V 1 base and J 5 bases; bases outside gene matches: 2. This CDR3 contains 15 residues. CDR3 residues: CASSEWGTGTGELFF. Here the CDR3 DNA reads TGTGCCAGCAGTGAATGGGGGACAGGGACCGGGGAGCTGTTTTTT.

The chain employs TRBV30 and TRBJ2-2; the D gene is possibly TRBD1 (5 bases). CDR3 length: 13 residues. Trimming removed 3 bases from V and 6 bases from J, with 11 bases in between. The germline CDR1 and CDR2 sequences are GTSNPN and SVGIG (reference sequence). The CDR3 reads CAWRGHNSGELFF. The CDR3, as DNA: TGTGCCTGGAGGGGGCATAACTCCGGGGAGCTGTTTTTT. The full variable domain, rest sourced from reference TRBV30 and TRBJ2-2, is SQTIHQWPATLVQPVGSPLSLECTVEGTSNPNLYWYRQAAGRGLQLLFYSVGIGQISSEVPQNLSASRPQDRQFILSSKKLLLSDSGFYLCAWRGHNSGELFFGEGSRLTVL.

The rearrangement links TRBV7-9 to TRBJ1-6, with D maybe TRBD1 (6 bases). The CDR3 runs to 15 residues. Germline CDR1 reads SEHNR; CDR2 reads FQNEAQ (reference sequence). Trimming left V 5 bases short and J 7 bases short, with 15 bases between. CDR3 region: CASSRQTGRNSPLHF. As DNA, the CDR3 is TGTGCCAGCAGCCGCCAGACAGGCCGAAATTCACCCCTCCACTTT.

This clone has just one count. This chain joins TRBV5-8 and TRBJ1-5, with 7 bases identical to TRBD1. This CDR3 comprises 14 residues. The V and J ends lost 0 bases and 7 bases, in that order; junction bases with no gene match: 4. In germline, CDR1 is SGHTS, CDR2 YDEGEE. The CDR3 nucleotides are TGTGCCAGCAGCTTGGAGGGGGCTTGGCAGCCCCAGCATTTT. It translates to CASSLEGAWQPQHF.

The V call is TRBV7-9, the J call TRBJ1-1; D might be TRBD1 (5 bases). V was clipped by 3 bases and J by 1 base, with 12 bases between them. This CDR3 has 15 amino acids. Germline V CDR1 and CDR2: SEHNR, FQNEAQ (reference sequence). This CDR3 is CASSLVGTANTEAFF. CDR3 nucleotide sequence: TGTGCCAGCAGCTTGGTGGGGACTGCGAACACTGAAGCTTTCTTT.

DNA for the CDR3: TGTGCCTGGAGTGTCATCAGGGGTAACTATGGCTACACCTTC. It encodes CAWSVIRGNYGYTF. V gene TRBV30 combines with J gene TRBJ1-2; D is possibly TRBD1 (6 bases). Germline V gene data show CDR1 as GTSNPN and CDR2 as SVGIG (reference sequence). V lost 0 bases and J 1 base, leaving 9 bases between the germline ends. The CDR3 length is 14 residues. The complete variable domain, with remaining parts taken from reference TRBV30 and TRBJ1-2, reads SQTIHQWPATLVQPVGSPLSLECTVEGTSNPNLYWYRQAAGRGLQLLFYSVGIGQISSEVPQNLSASRPQDRQFILSSKKLLLSDSGFYLCAWSVIRGNYGYTFGSGTRLTVV.

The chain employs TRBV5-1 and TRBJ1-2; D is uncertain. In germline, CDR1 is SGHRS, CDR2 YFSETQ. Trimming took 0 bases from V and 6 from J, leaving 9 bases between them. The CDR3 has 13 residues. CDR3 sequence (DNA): TGCGCCAGCAGCTTGGAAGGCCAGGATGGCTACACCTTC. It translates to CASSLEGQDGYTF. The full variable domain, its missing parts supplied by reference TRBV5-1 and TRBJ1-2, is KAGVTQTPRYLIKTRGQQVTLSCSPISGHRSVSWYQQTPGQGLQFLFEYFSETQRNKGNFPGRFSGRQFSNSRSEMNVSTLELGDSALYLCASSLEGQDGYTFGSGTRLTVV.

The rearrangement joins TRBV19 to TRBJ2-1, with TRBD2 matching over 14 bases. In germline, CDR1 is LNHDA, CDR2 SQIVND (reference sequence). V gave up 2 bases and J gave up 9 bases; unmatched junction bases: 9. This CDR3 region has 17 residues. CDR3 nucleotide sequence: TGTGCCAGTAGTATACCTTGGGGACTAGCGGGAGAGGGTGAGCAGTTCTTC. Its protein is CASSIPWGLAGEGEQFF.

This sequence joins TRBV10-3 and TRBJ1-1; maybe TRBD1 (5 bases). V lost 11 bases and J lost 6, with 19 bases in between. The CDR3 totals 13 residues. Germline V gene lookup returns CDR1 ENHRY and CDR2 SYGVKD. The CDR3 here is CASKQGGAPEAFF. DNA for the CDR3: TGTGCCTCCAAACAAGGTGGGGCACCTGAAGCTTTCTTT.

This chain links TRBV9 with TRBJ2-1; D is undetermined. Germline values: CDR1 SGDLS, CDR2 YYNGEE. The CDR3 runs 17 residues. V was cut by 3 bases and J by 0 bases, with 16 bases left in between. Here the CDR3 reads CASSAHLEATSYNEQFF. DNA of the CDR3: TGTGCCAGCAGCGCCCACCTCGAGGCGACCTCCTACAATGAGCAGTTCTTC. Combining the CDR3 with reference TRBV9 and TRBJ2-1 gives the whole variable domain DSGVTQTPKHLITATGQRVTLRCSPRSGDLSVYWYQQSLDQGLQFLIQYYNGEERAKGNILERFSAQQFPDLHSELNLSSLELGDSALYFCASSAHLEATSYNEQFFGPGTRLTVL.

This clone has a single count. The CDR3 sequence is CASRHQDNQPQHF. The CDR3 bases are TGTGCCAGCCGACACCAGGATAATCAGCCCCAGCATTTT. The chain carries TRBV18 and TRBJ1-5; D gene ambiguous. Trimming left V 8 bases short and J 4 bases short, with 12 bases between. Looked up from germline, CDR1 is KGHSH and CDR2 is LQKENI. This CDR3 is 13 amino acids long.

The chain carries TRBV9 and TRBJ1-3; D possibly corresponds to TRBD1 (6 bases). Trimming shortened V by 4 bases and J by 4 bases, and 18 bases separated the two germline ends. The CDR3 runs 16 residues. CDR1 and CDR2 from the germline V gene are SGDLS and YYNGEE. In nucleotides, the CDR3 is TGTGCCAGCAGCCCACAACGTCAGGGGACCGGAAACACCATATATTTT. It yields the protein CASSPQRQGTGNTIYF.

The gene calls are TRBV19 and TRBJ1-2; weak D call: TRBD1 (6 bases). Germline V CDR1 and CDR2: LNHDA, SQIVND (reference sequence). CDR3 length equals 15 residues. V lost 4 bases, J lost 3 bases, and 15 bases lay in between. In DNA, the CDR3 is TGTGCCAGTAGTAAGGTCGAGTCAGGGGACTATGGCTACACCTTC. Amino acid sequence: CASSKVESGDYGYTF.

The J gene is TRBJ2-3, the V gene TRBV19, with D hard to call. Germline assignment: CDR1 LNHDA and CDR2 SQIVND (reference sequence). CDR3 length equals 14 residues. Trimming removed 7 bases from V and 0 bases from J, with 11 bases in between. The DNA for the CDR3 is TGTGCCAGTAATGAGCGACCTAGCACAGATACGCAGTATTTT. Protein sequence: CASNERPSTDTQYF.

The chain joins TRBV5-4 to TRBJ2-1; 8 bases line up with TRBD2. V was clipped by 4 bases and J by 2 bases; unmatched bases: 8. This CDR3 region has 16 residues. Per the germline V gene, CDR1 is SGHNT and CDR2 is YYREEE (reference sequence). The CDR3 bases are TGTGCCAGCAGCACCCCAGCGGGAGAAGCCTACAATGAGCAGTTCTTC. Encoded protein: CASSTPAGEAYNEQFF.

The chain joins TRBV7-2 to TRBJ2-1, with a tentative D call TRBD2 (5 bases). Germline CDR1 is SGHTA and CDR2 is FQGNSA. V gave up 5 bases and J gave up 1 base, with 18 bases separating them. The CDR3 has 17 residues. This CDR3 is CASSPRLTGRSYNEQFF. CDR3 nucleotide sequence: TGTGCCAGCAGCCCCCGTCTTACGGGAAGGTCCTACAATGAGCAGTTCTTC. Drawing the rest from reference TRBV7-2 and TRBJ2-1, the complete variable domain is GAGVSQSPSNKVTEKGKDVELRCDPISGHTALYWYRQSLGQGLEFLIYFQGNSAPDKSGLPSDRFSAERTGGSVSTLTIQRTQQEDSAVYLCASSPRLTGRSYNEQFFGPGTRLTVL.

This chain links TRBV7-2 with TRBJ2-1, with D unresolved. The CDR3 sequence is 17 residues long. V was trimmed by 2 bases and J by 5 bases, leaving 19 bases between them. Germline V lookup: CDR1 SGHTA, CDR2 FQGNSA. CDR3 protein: CASSLPRSAWRHNEQFF. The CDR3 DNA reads TGTGCCAGCAGCTTACCTCGTTCGGCCTGGAGACACAATGAGCAGTTCTTC.

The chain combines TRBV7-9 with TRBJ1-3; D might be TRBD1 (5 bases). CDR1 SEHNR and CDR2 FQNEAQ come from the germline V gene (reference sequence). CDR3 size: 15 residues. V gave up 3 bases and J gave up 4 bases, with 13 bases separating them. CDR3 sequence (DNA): TGTGCCAGCAGCTTTAAGGCAGGGTCAGGAAACACCATATATTTT. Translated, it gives CASSFKAGSGNTIYF.

CDR3 in DNA: TGCGCCAGCAACGCAGGGGAGACCACTGAAGCTTTCTTT. It translates to CASNAGETTEAFF. The chain recombines TRBV10-1 with TRBJ1-1, with D maybe TRBD1 (6 bases). CDR3 length: 13 residues. From germline, CDR1 is WNHNN and CDR2 SYGVQD (reference sequence). Between the trimmed V and J ends, which lost 7 bases and 4 bases, there was a span of 13 bases.

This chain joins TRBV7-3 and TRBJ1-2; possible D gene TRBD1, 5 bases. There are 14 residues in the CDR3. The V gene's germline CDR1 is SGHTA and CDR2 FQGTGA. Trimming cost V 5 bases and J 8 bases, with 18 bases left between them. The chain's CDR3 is CASSPQGPAEGYTF. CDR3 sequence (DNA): TGTGCCAGCAGCCCCCAGGGCCCTGCGGAAGGCTACACCTTC.

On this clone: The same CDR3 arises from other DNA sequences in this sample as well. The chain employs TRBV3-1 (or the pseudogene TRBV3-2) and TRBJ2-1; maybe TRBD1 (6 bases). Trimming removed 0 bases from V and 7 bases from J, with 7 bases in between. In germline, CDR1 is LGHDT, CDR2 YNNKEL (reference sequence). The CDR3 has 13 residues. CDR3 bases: TGTGCCAGCAGCCAAGACAGGGGTAATGAGCAGTTCTTC. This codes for CASSQDRGNEQFF.

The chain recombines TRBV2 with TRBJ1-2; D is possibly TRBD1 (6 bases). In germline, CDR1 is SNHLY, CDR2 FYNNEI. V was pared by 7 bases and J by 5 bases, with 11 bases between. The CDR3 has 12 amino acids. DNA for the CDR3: TGTGCCAGCACGACAGGACTTTATGGCTACACCTTC. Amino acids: CASTTGLYGYTF.

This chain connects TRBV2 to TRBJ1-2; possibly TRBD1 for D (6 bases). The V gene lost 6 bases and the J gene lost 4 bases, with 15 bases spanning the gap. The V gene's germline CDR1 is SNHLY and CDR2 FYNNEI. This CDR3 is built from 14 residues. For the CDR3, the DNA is TGTGCCAGCAGGATAGGGGGGGGCACCTATGGCTACACCTTC. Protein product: CASRIGGGTYGYTF.

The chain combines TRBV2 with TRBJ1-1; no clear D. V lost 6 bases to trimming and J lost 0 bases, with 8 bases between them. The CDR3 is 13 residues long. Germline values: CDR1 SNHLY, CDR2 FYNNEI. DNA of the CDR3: TGTGCCAGCAGGATAGATATGAACACTGAAGCTTTCTTT. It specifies CASRIDMNTEAFF.

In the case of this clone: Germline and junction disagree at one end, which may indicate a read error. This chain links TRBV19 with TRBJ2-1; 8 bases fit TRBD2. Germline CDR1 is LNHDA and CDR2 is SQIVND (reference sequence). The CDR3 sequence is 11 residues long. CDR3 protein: CAIHPGLEPVF. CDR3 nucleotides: TGTGCCATTCACCCGGGACTAGAACCCGTCTTC. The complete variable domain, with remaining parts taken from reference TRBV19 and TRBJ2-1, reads DGGITQSPKYLFRKEGQNVTLSCEQNLNHDAMYWYRQDPGQGLRLIYYSQIVNDFQKGDIAEGYSVSREKKESFPLTVTSAQKNPTAFYLCAIHPGLEPVFGPGTRLTVL.